A single sample is the source of the 2 T cell receptor beta chains below, sequenced in a study of molecular identifiers for immune sequencing clone quantification. One entry per CDR3 protein, called by TCRdb with MiXCR from the PCR reads. The sample has roughly 93,000 distinct CDR3 sequences; roughly 23% are singletons. Sequencing used naive CD8+ T cells from blood, with Jurkat cell RNA spiked in. Subset described: FACS-sorted CD8+CD4-CCR7+CD45RA+ naive T cells. These receptors all come from a human donor in good health. Some libraries in this study had Jurkat cell RNA spiked in.

This clonotype was seen ten or more times. The rearrangement links TRBV28 to TRBJ2-3, with a weak D call TRBD1 (7 bases). The CDR3 consists of 15 residues. V dropped 5 bases and J dropped 3 bases, with 15 bases sitting between them. Germline V gene data show CDR1 as MDHEN and CDR2 as SYDVKM. CDR3 sequence: CASSRGTVRTDTQYF. DNA for the CDR3: TGTGCCAGCAGTCGCGGGACAGTAAGAACAGATACGCAGTATTTT.

This clonotype was recorded many times. The rearrangement links TRBV19 to TRBJ2-5; D gene uncertain. Trimming shortened V by 0 bases and J by 5 bases, and 4 bases separated the two germline ends. Germline-derived CDR1 and CDR2 are LNHDA and SQIVND (reference sequence). This CDR3 is 12 amino acids long. The CDR3 loop is CASSIDTETQYF. CDR3 DNA sequence: TGTGCCAGTAGTATAGATACCGAGACCCAGTACTTC.